This T cell receptor beta chain was captured in a study of HIV-infected patients and healthy controls. CDR1 SEHNR and CDR2 FQNEAQ come from the germline V gene (reference sequence). Trimming shortened V by 3 bases and J by 0 bases, and 12 bases separated the two germline ends. The CDR3 consists of 17 residues. Whole-study findings and limits: Unequal distinct sequence numbers between patients and controls complicated comparisons.

As to this clonotype: Its antigen is still unknown.

cDNA was made from about 510 ng RNA using alpha and beta constant primers. Each of the alpha and beta chains got its own library through chain-specific third strand synthesis with indices. TCRdb processed the 5' RACE reads anew with MiXCR; each CDR3 protein has one entry. The sample has approximately 9,800 distinct CDR3 sequences, roughly 8% seen once; the top ten hold 3% to 4%. No cell fractionation was done, so the repertoire covers all unsorted peripheral blood T cells. Sequencing was carried out using blood. The receptor comes from an adult in good health. The chain combines TRBV7-9 with TRBJ2-6; D may match TRBD1 or TRBD2 (5 bases each). The CDR3 sequence: CASSFLGVRSGANVLTF. The CDR3 DNA follows: TGTGCCAGCAGCTTCCTGGGGGTACGCTCTGGGGCCAACGTCCTGACTTTC.